The subject of this entry is one TCR beta chain. The target antigen is unknown. cDNA encoding TCR beta was synthesized via 5'RACE template switching incorporating UMIs. TCRdb re-called the 5' RACE reads and shows each CDR3 protein once, DNA omitted. Its table records over 250,000 distinct CDR3 sequences. Germline CDR1 and CDR2: MNHEY and SMNVEV (reference sequence). The CDR3 runs 13 residues. These data belong to a study of T cells expressing NK-cell markers. Across the study: According to the study, TCR beta repertoires originated from sorted CD3+CD56+NKG2C+, CD3+CD56+NKG2C- and CD3+CD56-NKG2C+ T cells. Overall study findings and caveats: The HCMV specificity of the expanded NKG2C+ T cell clones stayed unresolved. Dominant NKG2C+ clonotype frequencies of roughly 1.0-7.0% of CD8+ T cells were measured in 5 or 6 donors.

This chain connects TRBV27 to TRBJ2-2; TCRdb designates TRBD2, a call that cannot be tested without DNA. Sequencing input: blood T cells: a sorted CD56 or NKG2C T cell subset, CD4+ or CD8+ T cells, or bulk PBMC T cells (not recorded which). The TCR comes from a woman between 18 and 70 years old in good health. The CDR3 reads CASTQDFTGELFF.